The next 14 T cell receptor beta chains were all read from a single sample in a study of blood T cell repertoires in COVID-19. Only in-frame clones appear in the TCRdb table, and some are missing; sequencing was by immunoSEQ multiplex PCR. There are some 350,000 clones in the sample; 75% to 90% occur only once, and approximately 1% lies in the top ten. Sequenced: PBMCs or T cells enriched from blood (not recorded which). The receptors were gathered from a man between 18 and 35 years old who had recovered from COVID-19.

The V and J genes are TRBV5-1 and TRBJ2-1; maybe TRBD2 (7 bases). The CDR3 runs to 16 residues. The V end was cut by 4 bases, the J end by 2 bases, with 16 bases between. From germline, CDR1 is SGHRS and CDR2 YFSETQ. The CDR3 DNA follows: TGCGCCAGCAGCCCGAGGGGGGGCGAAACCTACAATGAGCAGTTCTTC. It encodes CASSPRGGETYNEQFF. The variable domain in full, completed from reference TRBV5-1 and TRBJ2-1, reads KAGVTQTPRYLIKTRGQQVTLSCSPISGHRSVSWYQQTPGQGLQFLFEYFSETQRNKGNFPGRFSGRQFSNSRSEMNVSTLELGDSALYLCASSPRGGETYNEQFFGPGTRLTVL.

The chain is built from TRBV11-2 and TRBJ1-1, with D hard to call. The CDR3 covers 16 residues. Germline V lookup: CDR1 SGHAT, CDR2 FQNNGV. V lost 1 base and J lost 3, with 15 bases in between. CDR3 bases: TGTGCCAGCAGCTTAGTAAGCGTAGGGAGTTACACTGAAGCTTTCTTT. It codes for CASSLVSVGSYTEAFF. Variable domain in full (rest from reference TRBV11-2 and TRBJ1-1): EAGVAQSPRYKIIEKRQSVAFWCNPISGHATLYWYQQILGQGPKLLIQFQNNGVVDDSQLPKDRFSAERLKGVDSTLKIQPAKLEDSAVYLCASSLVSVGSYTEAFFGQGTRLTVV.

This rearrangement joins TRBV7-8 to TRBJ2-1; no firm D call. The CDR3 is 14 residues long. V was cut by 5 bases and J by 4 bases, with 12 bases left in between. Germline V lookup: CDR1 SGHVS, CDR2 FQNEAQ. CDR3 sequence reads: CASSPALGYNEQFF. The CDR3 DNA reads as TGTGCCAGCAGCCCCGCCCTCGGGTACAATGAGCAGTTCTTC.

The count of this clone is one. The V call is TRBV5-1, the J call TRBJ2-1, with a possible D match to TRBD2 (5 bases). This CDR3 has 14 amino acids. Looked up from germline, CDR1 is SGHRS and CDR2 is YFSETQ. With 0 bases removed from V and 5 bases from J, the gap between germline ends came to 9 bases. CDR3 DNA: TGCGCCAGCAGCTTGGGCCGCGGGCACAATGAGCAGTTCTTC. Amino acid sequence: CASSLGRGHNEQFF.

The chain uses TRBV29-1 and TRBJ1-2; 7 bases line up with TRBD1. The germline gives CDR1 SQVTM, CDR2 ANQGSEA. V shed 5 bases, J shed 8 bases, and the junction held 8 bases outside the gene matches. The CDR3 covers 12 residues. The CDR3 spells CSVKTGVGGYTF. The CDR3 region has the DNA TGCAGCGTTAAAACAGGGGTGGGCGGCTACACCTTC.

The rearrangement uses TRBV28 and TRBJ2-1; the match to TRBD2 covers 15 bases. CDR3 size: 16 residues. The V segment lost 5 bases and the J segment 3 bases; nucleotides outside the gene matches: 2. Germline V lookup: CDR1 MDHEN, CDR2 SYDVKM. The CDR3 loop reads CASSTGLAGGYNEQFF. As DNA, the CDR3 is TGTGCCAGCAGTACGGGACTAGCGGGGGGCTACAATGAGCAGTTCTTC.

This clone appeared once. The rearrangement uses TRBV24-1 and TRBJ2-5, with D tentatively TRBD1 (6 bases). Trimming pared 5 bases from V and 5 bases from J, leaving 11 bases between. This CDR3 has 13 residues. Germline lookup yields CDR1 KGHDR and CDR2 SFDVKD. The CDR3 is CATSAQGRETQYF. CDR3 sequence (DNA): TGTGCCACCAGTGCCCAGGGGCGCGAGACCCAGTACTTC.

This rearrangement joins TRBV6-2 or TRBV6-3 to TRBJ2-1; TRBD2 matches 12 bases. CDR1 is MNHEY, CDR2 SVGEGT, per germline. Trimming cost V 5 bases and J 7 bases; bases outside gene matches: 9. The CDR3 runs to 16 residues. Written as DNA, the CDR3 is TGTGCCAGCAGTCCCCTTCGACTAGCGGGAGTTAATGAGCAGTTCTTC. It codes for CASSPLRLAGVNEQFF.

The genes are TRBV21-1 and TRBJ1-5. TRBV21-1 represents a pseudogene. There are 15 residues in the CDR3. The CDR3: CASSPPNVRNQPQHF. The DNA of the CDR3 is TGTGCCAGCAGCCCTCCTAATGTGCGCAATCAGCCCCAGCATTTT.

The CDR3 here is CASSDPGQGLEKLFF. Here the CDR3 DNA reads TGTGCCAGCAGTGACCCGGGACAGGGGCTTGAAAAACTGTTTTTT. J is TRBJ1-4 and V is TRBV25-1; 10 bases agree with TRBD1. The ends lost 3 bases at V and 7 bases at J; junction bases unmatched: 5. The germline V gene encodes CDR1 MGHDK and CDR2 SYGVNS. CDR3 size: 15 residues.

The genes are TRBV7-3 and TRBJ1-4, with D hard to call. Trimming cost V 3 bases and J 6 bases, with 11 bases left between them. Per the germline V gene, CDR1 is SGHTA and CDR2 is FQGTGA. The CDR3 is 14 residues long. The CDR3 region has the DNA TGTGCCAGCAGCTTCAGCCGAGGCGATGAAAAACTGTTTTTT. It translates to CASSFSRGDEKLFF.

The chain has TRBV5-1 and TRBJ2-5, with 10 bases identical to TRBD1. After removal of 5 bases from V and 2 bases from J, the junction contained 6 bases not matched to a gene. CDR3 length equals 15 residues. CDR1 SGHRS and CDR2 YFSETQ come from the germline V gene. DNA of the CDR3: TGCGCCAGCAGTCAGGGGGGACAGGGGCAAGAGACCCAGTACTTC. Amino acids: CASSQGGQGQETQYF.

This clone was observed once. CDR3 loop: CASSQGAGDTQYF. CDR3 bases: TGTGCCAGCAGTCAGGGGGCTGGAGATACGCAGTATTTT. V is TRBV12-3 or TRBV12-4 and J is TRBJ2-3; 8 bases align to TRBD1. J lost 5 bases, V lost 5 bases, and 3 bases had no gene match. The CDR3 extends over 13 amino acids.

The rearrangement uses TRBV5-4 and TRBJ2-1, with a tentative D call TRBD2 (6 bases). Germline values: CDR1 SGHNT, CDR2 YYREEE (reference sequence). Trimming shortened V by 4 bases and J by 1 base, and 15 bases separated the two germline ends. The CDR3 contains 16 residues. The CDR3 loop is CASSGNVAASYNEQFF. The CDR3 DNA is TGTGCCAGCAGCGGCAACGTAGCGGCATCCTACAATGAGCAGTTCTTC.